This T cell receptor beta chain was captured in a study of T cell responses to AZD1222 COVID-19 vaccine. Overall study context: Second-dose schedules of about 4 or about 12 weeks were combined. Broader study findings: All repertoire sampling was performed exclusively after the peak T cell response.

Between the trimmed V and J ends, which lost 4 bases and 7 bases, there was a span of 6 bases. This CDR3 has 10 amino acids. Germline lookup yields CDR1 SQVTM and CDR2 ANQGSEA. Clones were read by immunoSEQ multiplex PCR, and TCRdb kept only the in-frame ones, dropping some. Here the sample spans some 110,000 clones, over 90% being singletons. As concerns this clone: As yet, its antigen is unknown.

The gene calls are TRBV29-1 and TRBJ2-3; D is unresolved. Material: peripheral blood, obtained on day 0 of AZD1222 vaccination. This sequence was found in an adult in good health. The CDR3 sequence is CSVVQNTQYF. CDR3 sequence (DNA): TGCAGCGTTGTTCAGAATACGCAGTATTTT.